Listed below are T cell receptor beta chains from one sample, sequenced in a study of OX40 agonist ivuxolimab in advanced cancers. Method: immunoSEQ multiplex PCR; TCRdb's copy keeps in-frame clones and lacks some. This sample has more than 70,000 clones, with under 95% found just once. Specimen: CD4+ or CD8+ T cells sorted from blood, collected in a trial of the OX40 agonist ivuxolimab. Receptor source: an adult with an advanced solid tumor such as melanoma, head and neck, liver or kidney cancer. Each CDR3 is given with its conserved first and last residue. Fields, in order: V gene, J gene, CDR3 length, clone size, D gene, CDR3 DNA, CDR3 protein. A D gene is named only where the DNA matches it firmly. For some rows the clone size is stated as once, few or many, or as a class when expanded; others skip it.

>TRBV9|TRBJ2-5|16|-|-
TGTGCCAGCAGCGTAGGTGGAGGGGGAGTTCAAGAGACCCAGTACTTC
CASSVGGGGVQETQYF
>TRBV19|TRBJ1-1|13|-|-
TGTGCCAGTAGTATAGGAGGGAAGACTGAAGCTTTCTTT
CASSIGGKTEAFF
>TRBV2|TRBJ2-1|17|-|-
TGTGCCAGCAGACCCTCTGCTATGGGGGGACAACACAATGAGCAGTTCTTC
CASRPSAMGGQHNEQFF
>TRBV4-3|TRBJ1-1|16|-|TRBD1
TGCGCCAGCAGCCAAGAATCGTGGACAGGGAACACTGAAGCTTTCTTT
CASSQESWTGNTEAFF
>TRBV7-6|TRBJ2-7|13|few|-
TGTGCCAGCAGCTCCGGGGCGGGTAGGGAGCAGTACTTC
CASSSGAGREQYF
>TRBV2|TRBJ2-7|12|-|TRBD2
TGTGCCACATCTAGCGGGGTCTACGAGCAGTACTTC
CATSSGVYEQYF
>TRBV7-8|TRBJ2-5|15|-|TRBD2
TGTGCCAGCAGCTCCGAGCGGGGGGGCCGAAAGACCCAGTACTTC
CASSSERGGRKTQYF
>TRBV29-1|TRBJ2-7|16|-|-
TGCAGCGTTCGAGCCCTAGACAGCCAGAGTTCCTACGAGCAGTACTTC
CSVRALDSQSSYEQYF
>TRBV28|TRBJ1-1|14|-|TRBD1
TGTGCCAGCAGTCACAGGGGACCTCAGACTGAAGCTTTCTTT
CASSHRGPQTEAFF
>TRBV9|TRBJ1-2|16|-|-
TGTGCCAGCAGCCTGAACTCGGACAGAACAGGCTATGGCTACACCTTC
CASSLNSDRTGYGYTF
>TRBV28|TRBJ2-1|15|-|-
TGTGCCAGCAGTTACGAGGCGTGGGGCAACAATGAGCAGTTCTTC
CASSYEAWGNNEQFF
>TRBV10-3|TRBJ2-7|14|-|-
TGTGCCATCAAAGTCCAGGGGACCGAAGGCGAGCAGTACTTC
CAIKVQGTEGEQYF
>TRBV6-5|TRBJ2-3|14|-|-
TGTGCCAGCAGCTGGGAGGGGGCGACAGATACGCAGTATTTT
CASSWEGATDTQYF
>TRBV7-9|TRBJ1-2|16|-|-
TGTGCCAGCAGCCAAACCGGGAGGGCCCATTTCTATGGCTACACCTTC
CASSQTGRAHFYGYTF
>TRBV15|TRBJ2-1|14|-|TRBD1
TGTGCCACCAGCAGCGCGACAGGGGTTAATGAGCAGTTCTTC
CATSSATGVNEQFF
>TRBV27|TRBJ2-7|15|-|-
TGTGCCAGCAGTTTATGGGCAGGGTTGACCTACGAGCAGTACTTC
CASSLWAGLTYEQYF
>TRBV9|TRBJ1-2|15|-|-
TGTGCCAGCAGCGTAGACATCGGGGGTGACTATGGCTACACCTTC
CASSVDIGGDYGYTF